One sample yielded the 23 T cell receptor beta chains listed below, sequenced in a study of blood T cell repertoires in COVID-19. The data were produced by immunoSEQ multiplex PCR, yet TCRdb's version contains in-frame clones alone and is incomplete. The top ten clones hold 2% to 2.5% of a sample with some 120,000 clones, 70% to 90% of them seen once. Sequencing was carried out using peripheral blood. The source is a man aged 25-45 years with acute or convalescent COVID-19.

J is TRBJ2-3 and V is TRBV7-9, with 8 bases aligning to TRBD2. This CDR3 has 16 amino acids. The germline CDR1 and CDR2 sequences are SEHNR and FQNEAQ (reference sequence). V dropped 3 bases and J dropped 2; count of bases not matched to a gene: 7. This CDR3 is CASSFGRGDYTDTQYF. In DNA, the CDR3 is TGTGCCAGCAGCTTTGGGCGGGGGGATTACACAGATACGCAGTATTTT.

The rearrangement links TRBV5-1 to TRBJ1-3; D gene uncertain. V was cut by 4 bases and J by 0 bases, with 11 bases left in between. The germline V gene encodes CDR1 SGHRS and CDR2 YFSETQ. The CDR3 runs to 15 residues. CDR3 DNA sequence: TGCGCCAGCAGCAGAACAGCCGACTCTGGAAACACCATATATTTT. This codes for CASSRTADSGNTIYF.

The chain has TRBV11-3 and TRBJ2-1; a weak D match, TRBD2 (6 bases). Germline V gives CDR1 SGHNT, CDR2 YENEEA. Deletions cut 4 bases from V and 1 base from J, with 14 bases between. The CDR3 is 16 residues long. CDR3 amino acids: CASSYTGTGSYNEQFF. CDR3 in DNA: TGTGCCAGCAGCTACACCGGGACTGGTTCCTACAATGAGCAGTTCTTC.

V gene TRBV30 combines with J gene TRBJ2-3, with 7 bases lining up with TRBD2. The J segment lost 3 bases and the V segment lost 8 bases, leaving 14 bases of the junction unmatched. The CDR3 length is 15 residues. Germline-derived CDR1 and CDR2 are GTSNPN and SVGIG (reference sequence). This chain's CDR3 is CASSPGPGGTDTQYF. The CDR3 nucleotides read TGTGCCAGTTCACCGGGCCCGGGGGGTACAGATACGCAGTATTTT.

This clone was seen just once. J is TRBJ1-2 and V is TRBV3-1 (or the pseudogene TRBV3-2); 7 bases fit TRBD1. Germline loops: CDR1 LGHDT, CDR2 YNNKEL (reference sequence). The CDR3 has 13 residues. The V gene end was trimmed by 0 bases and the J gene end by 13 bases; junction bases not matched to a gene: 8. CDR3 nucleotide sequence: TGTGCCAGCAGCCAAGATAGAACAGGGGCGGGCACCTTC. Its translation is CASSQDRTGAGTF.

This clone was seen more than once but under ten times. CDR3 region: CAISETGGNSPLHF. The CDR3, as DNA: TGTGCCATCAGTGAGACAGGGGGCAATTCACCCCTCCACTTT. The chain recombines TRBV10-3 with TRBJ1-6; 9 positions agree with TRBD1. The V segment lost 2 bases and the J segment 7 bases; nucleotides outside the gene matches: 0. The length of the CDR3 is 14 residues. Germline loops: CDR1 ENHRY, CDR2 SYGVKD.

This rearrangement joins TRBV7-2 to TRBJ1-6; possible D gene TRBD1, 6 bases. Germline values: CDR1 SGHTA, CDR2 FQGNSA. The ends were cut back, 5 bases at V and 10 bases at J, with 15 bases in the middle. This CDR3 is built from 14 residues. DNA of the CDR3: TGTGCCAGCAGCCCCGACAGGATAAGGTCACCCCTCCACTTT. Encoded protein: CASSPDRIRSPLHF.

The chain uses TRBV15 and TRBJ2-3; D is unresolved. Per germline, CDR1 LNHNV and CDR2 YYDKDF (reference sequence). This CDR3 is 15 amino acids long. Deletions cut 2 bases from V and 2 bases from J, with 11 bases between. The CDR3 bases are TGTGCCACCAGCAGATCCCCGAGCCCCACAGATACGCAGTATTTT. Protein product: CATSRSPSPTDTQYF.

V usage is TRBV19 and J usage is TRBJ1-2; D remains ambiguous. CDR1 is LNHDA, CDR2 SQIVND, per germline (reference sequence). The CDR3 loop spans 12 amino acids. Trimming stripped 3 bases from V and 8 bases from J, with 10 bases between. The CDR3 bases are TGTGCCAGTAGTATGACGACATCGGGCTACACCTTC. Its protein is CASSMTTSGYTF.

The chain recombines TRBV12-5 with TRBJ2-1, with 9 nucleotides matching TRBD1. Germline lookup yields CDR1 LGHNT and CDR2 FRNRAP. The CDR3 length is 15 residues. After removal of 2 bases from V and 6 bases from J, the junction contained 5 bases not matched to a gene. The CDR3 DNA reads as TGTGCTAGTGGTTTGACGCGACAGGGGGGCAATGAGCAGTTCTTC. Its protein is CASGLTRQGGNEQFF.

This clone has just one count. This sequence joins TRBV18 and TRBJ1-5, with TRBD1 matching 12 bases. The CDR3 is made up of 15 amino acids. Germline CDR1 KGHSH, CDR2 LQKENI. V shed 3 bases, J shed 6 bases, and the junction held 3 bases outside the gene matches. In DNA form, the CDR3 reads TGTGCCAGCTCACCGGGGACAGGGGGCACTCAGCCCCAGCATTTT. Translating it yields CASSPGTGGTQPQHF.

The CDR3 DNA follows: TGTGCCAGCAGCCTGGGGGTAGCGGGAGTAGACAATGAGCAGTTCTTC. Its translation is CASSLGVAGVDNEQFF. The rearrangement uses TRBV7-6 and TRBJ2-1, with 9 positions matching TRBD2. Germline V gene lookup returns CDR1 SGHVS and CDR2 FNYEAQ. The CDR3 length is 16 residues. The trim removed 5 bases at V and 5 bases at J, leaving 10 bases unmatched. The variable domain in full, with the rest retrieved from reference TRBV7-6 and TRBJ2-1, is GAGVSQSPRYKVTKRGQDVALRCDPISGHVSLYWYRQALGQGPEFLTYFNYEAQQDKSGLPNDRFSAERPEGSISTLTIQRTEQRDSAMYRCASSLGVAGVDNEQFFGPGTRLTVL.

This clone appeared many times. The V call is TRBV6-5, the J call TRBJ2-5, with D possibly TRBD2 on 5 matching bases. Germline CDR1 reads MNHEY; CDR2 reads SVGAGI. This CDR3 is built from 14 residues. V lost 6 bases to trimming and J lost 4 bases, with 15 bases between them. This CDR3 reads CASRPTRFRETQYF. CDR3 DNA: TGTGCCAGCAGGCCTACTAGATTCCGAGAGACCCAGTACTTC.

The chain joins TRBV12-1 to TRBJ2-7; the table's D call of TRBD2 was not tested on the DNA. TRBV12-1 is flagged as a pseudogene. The CDR3 has 13 residues. The CDR3 DNA follows: TGTGCCAGCAGCCCACTTCTATACTACGAGCAGTACGTC. It is translated as CASSPLLYYEQYV.

Turning to this clone: An end of the junction differs from the germline gene, which may be a read error. The rearrangement links TRBV5-1 to TRBJ2-3, with TRBD2 matching over 10 bases. The length of the CDR3 is 16 residues. Per the germline V gene, CDR1 is SGHRS and CDR2 is YFSETQ. CDR3: CASSLEAGGPTNTQYF. CDR3 bases: TGCGCCAGCAGCTTAGAAGCGGGAGGGCCCACAAATACGCAGTATTTT.

The chain is built from TRBV6-5 and TRBJ1-1; D is ambiguous. Germline-derived CDR1 and CDR2 are MNHEY and SVGAGI. CDR3 length: 13 amino acids. V was pared by 4 bases and J by 10 bases, with 16 bases between. CDR3 residues: CASSFGQVNRAFF. The CDR3 DNA is TGTGCCAGCAGTTTCGGTCAGGTCAACCGAGCTTTCTTT.

This clone has more than one count but fewer than ten. The V gene is TRBV27, the J gene TRBJ2-7; TRBD2 agrees at 7 bases. The J segment lost 7 bases and the V segment lost 0 bases, leaving 9 bases of the junction unmatched. Germline CDR1 MNHEY, CDR2 SMNVEV (reference sequence). The CDR3 loop spans 15 amino acids. The CDR3 spells CASSLSQTSLEEQYV. The CDR3 DNA is TGTGCCAGCAGTTTATCTCAGACTAGCTTAGAAGAGCAGTACGTC.

This clone has just one count. V and J are TRBV5-4 and TRBJ1-2, with TRBD1 matching 12 bases. The CDR3 contains 14 residues. Losses at the gene ends were 0 bases for V and 8 bases for J; bases not matched to a gene: 2. Germline V lookup: CDR1 SGHNT, CDR2 YYREEE (reference sequence). The CDR3 DNA reads TGTGCCAGCAGCTTGGTGGGACAGGGGGCCGGCTACACCTTC. It is translated as CASSLVGQGAGYTF.

This clone was detected only a few times. The rearrangement joins TRBV30 to TRBJ1-6, with 8 nucleotides matching TRBD1. Germline assignment: CDR1 GTSNPN and CDR2 SVGIG (reference sequence). The V and J ends lost 0 bases and 13 bases, in that order; junction bases with no gene match: 14. CDR3 length: 16 residues. In nucleotides, the CDR3 is TGTGCCTGGAGTGTTGGGCGACAGGGGCCAATTTCGCCCCTCCACTTT. Translating gives CAWSVGRQGPISPLHF. Combining the CDR3 with reference TRBV30 and TRBJ1-6 gives the whole variable domain SQTIHQWPATLVQPVGSPLSLECTVEGTSNPNLYWYRQAAGRGLQLLFYSVGIGQISSEVPQNLSASRPQDRQFILSSKKLLLSDSGFYLCAWSVGRQGPISPLHFGNGTRLTVT.

The V call is TRBV5-1, the J call TRBJ2-3; possible D gene TRBD2, 5 bases. V dropped 4 bases and J dropped 0 bases, with 12 bases sitting between them. The CDR3 runs 15 residues. The germline V gene encodes CDR1 SGHRS and CDR2 YFSETQ. CDR3 residues: CASSPRRTSTDTQYF. DNA of the CDR3: TGCGCCAGCAGCCCCCGTAGGACTAGCACAGATACGCAGTATTTT.

The chain recombines TRBV7-9 with TRBJ2-5; no definite D call. Trimming removed 7 bases from V and 5 bases from J, with 5 bases in between. This CDR3 is 10 amino acids long. CDR1 is SEHNR and CDR2 is FQNEAQ in the germline V gene (reference sequence). CDR3: CASMEETQYF. The CDR3 region has the DNA TGTGCCAGCATGGAGGAGACCCAGTACTTC.

The chain combines TRBV2 with TRBJ2-4; maybe TRBD2 (6 bases). The CDR3 is 16 residues long. Trimming took 6 bases from V and 9 from J, leaving 24 bases between them. Germline CDR1 SNHLY, CDR2 FYNNEI. The CDR3 reads CASSRRDLYKSGIQYF. The CDR3 bases are TGTGCCAGCAGCCGGAGGGACTTATATAAAAGTGGCATTCAGTACTTC.

The chain recombines TRBV25-1 with TRBJ1-4; D possibly corresponds to TRBD1 (5 bases). Germline CDR1 and CDR2: MGHDK and SYGVNS. The CDR3 contains 14 residues. V was cut by 4 bases and J by 5 bases, with 11 bases left in between. The CDR3 here is CASSGTGPNEKLFF. The CDR3 DNA sequence: TGTGCCAGCAGTGGCACAGGCCCAAATGAAAAACTGTTTTTT.